These T cell receptor beta chains were read from a single sample in a study of T cell responses to AZD1222 COVID-19 vaccine. Assay used: immunoSEQ multiplex PCR; TCRdb lists only in-frame clones, some missing. In the table there are 95,000 to 150,000 clones, around 87% of which are singletons. The input for sequencing was peripheral blood, taken on day 0 of AZD1222 vaccination. These receptors all come from an adult in good health. Both conserved end residues are trimmed from each CDR3.

V gene	CDR3 length	J gene	CDR3 protein
TRBV20-1	9	TRBJ1-2	SAIGDYGYT
TRBV18	11	TRBJ1-1	ASSTGVGTEAF
TRBV9	14	TRBJ1-2	ASSAIPDDRGDGYT
TRBV6-5	14	TRBJ1-1	ASSYSDRGFDTEAF
TRBV6-2/TRBV6-3	9	TRBJ2-1	ASSYGPKQF
TRBV19	14	TRBJ1-5	ASSRAGAGVNQPQH
TRBV27	13	TRBJ2-7	ASSLLPSGDYEQY
TRBV4-1	14	TRBJ1-5	ASSRSGQGWNQPQH
TRBV7-9	13	TRBJ2-1	ASSTILAVYNEQF
TRBV9	14	TRBJ2-3	ASSVVGSPVTDTQY
TRBV28	13	TRBJ1-2	ASSFRQGANYGYT
TRBV10-3	13	TRBJ2-7	AIRPGLAGEYEQY
TRBV10-3	11	TRBJ1-1	AISEGQLPEAF
TRBV18	10	TRBJ1-2	ASSGRLDGYT
TRBV15	13	TRBJ2-1	ATSARGSSYNEQF
TRBV7-9	13	TRBJ2-7	ASSPTQGASYEQY
TRBV14	11	TRBJ1-2	ASSPRTGGGYT
TRBV6-1	9	TRBJ2-1	ASSFRFEQF
TRBV2	13	TRBJ1-2	ASSTTGQSNYGYT
TRBV28	13	TRBJ1-2	ASSLMAGAPYGYT
TRBV24-1	17	TRBJ2-3	ATSSPGGGIGASTDTQY
TRBV4-3	13	TRBJ1-3	ASSQGRGPGNTIY
TRBV9	11	TRBJ2-2	ASSPYNTGELF
TRBV5-1	9	TRBJ2-5	ASQGQETQY
TRBV7-5	18	TRBJ2-1	VRSSPSGLAGGPSYNEQF
TRBV7-9	14	TRBJ2-2	ASSAVLQGATGELF
TRBV5-8	12	TRBJ1-5	ASSFVGQNQPQH
TRBV7-2	13	TRBJ2-1	ASSPQGARYNEQF
TRBV20-1	12	TRBJ1-2	SASVPGALYGYT
TRBV28	12	TRBJ2-7	ASSLSGRRYEQY
TRBV6-5	12	TRBJ2-7	ASSYDPGPYEQY
TRBV6-1	16	TRBJ1-4	ASSERQGARVTNEKLF
TRBV5-1	12	TRBJ1-2	ASSAQGANYGYT
TRBV4-3	13	TRBJ2-1	ASSQDTVGGDEQF
TRBV4-1	14	TRBJ1-2	ASSLEAASFNYGYT
TRBV28	12	TRBJ1-2	ASSLTDGTYGYT
TRBV28	16	TRBJ2-3	ASRGTGVATYSTDTQY
TRBV6-5	12	TRBJ2-7	ASSYAGGSYEQY
TRBV10-1	15	TRBJ2-5	ASSESKLAGGQETQY
TRBV27	14	TRBJ2-1	ASSFLGLAPGNEQF
TRBV11-3	14	TRBJ2-1	ASSLVAGGLYNEQF
TRBV23-1	16	TRBJ2-6	ASRPGLGGQSGANVLT
TRBV3-1/TRBV3-2	12	TRBJ1-2	ASSQGQGSYGYT
TRBV3-1/TRBV3-2	14	TRBJ2-1	ASSHRRMHSYNEQF
TRBV7-9	12	TRBJ1-4	ASSRTGGSEKLF
TRBV5-1	13	TRBJ2-3	ASSPGGMRLDTQY
TRBV21-1	14	TRBJ1-5	ASISGPGTRNQPQH
TRBV2	11	TRBJ2-3	ASRTGVTDTQY
TRBV30	14	TRBJ2-3	AWSPPTGAVTDTQY
TRBV11-2	14	TRBJ2-1	ASSLDRLAGVYEQF
TRBV15	16	TRBJ2-1	ATSAERLAGSSYNEQF
TRBV3-1/TRBV3-2	12	TRBJ1-1	ASSQGSGDTEAF
TRBV7-9	12	TRBJ1-6	ASSRTSVDSPLH